One TCR beta chain is described in this entry. Each CDR3 protein gets one entry after TCRdb re-called the RT-PCR reads with MiXCR. The table shows hundreds of thousands of distinct CDR3 sequences, with 14% occurring only once. The CDR3 extends over 14 amino acids. The V and J ends lost 4 bases and 8 bases respectively, with 14 bases between them. CDR1 LNHDA and CDR2 SQIVND come from the germline V gene (reference sequence). Sequenced material: memory CD4+ T cells from blood. V usage is TRBV19 and J usage is TRBJ2-2; TRBD2 might be the D (6 bases). The origin of this receptor is a female donor in good health, serving as a healthy control. Written as DNA, the CDR3 is TGTGCCAGTAGTAAGGGACTGCCTGGGGGGGAGCTGTTTTTT. Protein product: CASSKGLPGGELFF.